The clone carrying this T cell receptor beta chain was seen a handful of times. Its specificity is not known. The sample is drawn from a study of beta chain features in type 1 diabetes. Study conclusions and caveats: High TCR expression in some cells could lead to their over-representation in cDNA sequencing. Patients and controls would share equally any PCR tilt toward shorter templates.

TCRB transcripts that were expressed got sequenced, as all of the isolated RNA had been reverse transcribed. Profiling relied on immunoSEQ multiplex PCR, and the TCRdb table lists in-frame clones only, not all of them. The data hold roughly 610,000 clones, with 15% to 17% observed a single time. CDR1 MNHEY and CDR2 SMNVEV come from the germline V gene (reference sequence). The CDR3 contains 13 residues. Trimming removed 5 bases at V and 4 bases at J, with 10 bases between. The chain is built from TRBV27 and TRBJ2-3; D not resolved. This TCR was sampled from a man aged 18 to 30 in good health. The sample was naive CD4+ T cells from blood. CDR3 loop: CASSLSRSDTQYF. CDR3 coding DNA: TGTGCCAGCAGTCTGTCGCGCTCAGATACGCAGTATTTT.